This T cell receptor beta chain was profiled in a study of lymphopenia after photon versus proton radiotherapy. Using immunoSEQ multiplex PCR, the repertoire was profiled, and TCRdb retains in-frame clones only, with some absent. The sample carries tens of thousands of clones, approximately 88% recorded once. The CDR3 covers 13 residues. CDR1 and CDR2 (germline): SGDLS, YYNGEE. Trimming removed 6 bases from V and 4 bases from J, with 12 bases in between. The sample here was peripheral blood, taken from a patient treated with proton-based radiotherapy. The origin of this receptor is a man in his sixties with pancreatic cancer. The chain couples TRBV9 to TRBJ2-3, with D perhaps matching TRBD2 (5 bases). The CDR3 DNA follows: TGTGCCAGCACCTCACGGGGTTCAGATACGCAGTATTTT. Translated, it gives CASTSRGSDTQYF.